This T cell receptor (beta chain) appears in the sequencing data of a study of response to subunit inactivated influenza vaccine. TCRdb used MiXCR to reprocess the RT-PCR reads, holding one entry per CDR3 protein. The sample includes a few hundred thousand distinct CDR3 sequences, 22% seen only once; the top ten take about a tenth. Study conclusions and caveats: The study's authors posited that every seasonal influenza vaccination enlists few new T cells.

Remarks on this clonotype: Its antigen is currently unknown.

Trimming cost V 3 bases and J 13 bases, with 21 bases left between them. The CDR3 length is 15 residues. From germline, CDR1 is KGHSH and CDR2 LQKENI. The genes are TRBV18 and TRBJ1-4, with D tentatively TRBD1 (6 bases). The sequence was collected from a man aged 50 to 75 who received an inactivated influenza vaccine. The source material was PBMCs from blood, sampled approximately 22 months after vaccination. CDR3 loop: CASSPTESFRGRLFF. CDR3 coding DNA: TGTGCCAGCTCACCCACCGAATCTTTCAGGGGACGACTGTTTTTT.